The rows below give T cell receptor beta chains drawn from one sample of a study of shared clonotypes between healthy human individuals. The repertoire was sequenced with immunoSEQ multiplex PCR; TCRdb's copy has only in-frame clones and lacks some. The sample has around 2.1 million clones, 93% seen once. Specimen: naive CD8+ T cells from PBMCs. The receptors originated from a man between 18 and 29 years old in good health. Some clones in this sample may be carry-over from other donors' samples. CDR3s include the opening cysteine and the closing phenylalanine or tryptophan. The order of the fields is CDR3 DNA, CDR3 protein, V gene, clone size, CDR3 length, D gene, J gene. The D gene is left open where the match is weak. Not all rows give a size; the values are once, few, many and, for expanded clones, a class.

CDR3 DNA: TGTGCCAGCAGCTTGGCGGCGGGGTTTTCTAGCACAGATACGCAGTATTTT; CDR3 protein: CASSLAAGFSSTDTQYF; V gene: TRBV5-4; clone size: -; CDR3 length: 17; D gene: -; J gene: TRBJ2-3
CDR3 DNA: TGTGCCAGCAGCGCCCGGGACAGGTTATACACCGGGGAGCTGTTTTTT; CDR3 protein: CASSARDRLYTGELFF; V gene: TRBV5-8; clone size: -; CDR3 length: 16; D gene: TRBD1; J gene: TRBJ2-2
CDR3 DNA: TGTGCCAGTAAGGAGAACAATGAGCAGTTCTTC; CDR3 protein: CASKENNEQFF; V gene: TRBV19; clone size: -; CDR3 length: 11; D gene: -; J gene: TRBJ2-1
CDR3 DNA: TGCGCCAGCAGCTTCCGACTAGTTCAACGGGGACAAACAGATACGCAGTATTTT; CDR3 protein: CASSFRLVQRGQTDTQYF; V gene: TRBV5-1; clone size: -; CDR3 length: 18; D gene: -; J gene: TRBJ2-3
CDR3 DNA: TGTGCCAGCAGCTTGGGAGCGGGAGTTGAAGAGCAGTACTTC; CDR3 protein: CASSLGAGVEEQYF; V gene: TRBV5-6; clone size: -; CDR3 length: 14; D gene: TRBD2; J gene: TRBJ2-7
CDR3 DNA: TGTGCCAGCGCCTTTGGGGGGTCCTACGAGCAGTACTTC; CDR3 protein: CASAFGGSYEQYF; V gene: TRBV11-2; clone size: -; CDR3 length: 13; D gene: -; J gene: TRBJ2-7
CDR3 DNA: TGTGCCAGCATCCAGAACTACACCCCTGGAAACACCATATATTTT; CDR3 protein: CASIQNYTPGNTIYF; V gene: TRBV21-1; clone size: -; CDR3 length: 15; D gene: -; J gene: TRBJ1-3
CDR3 DNA: TGTGCCAGCTCACTAAAGAGGACTGAAGCTTTCTTT; CDR3 protein: CASSLKRTEAFF; V gene: TRBV18; clone size: -; CDR3 length: 12; D gene: -; J gene: TRBJ1-1
CDR3 DNA: TGTGCCAGCAGCGACAGGGACCCGAACACCGGGGAGCTGTTTTTT; CDR3 protein: CASSDRDPNTGELFF; V gene: TRBV7-6; clone size: once; CDR3 length: 15; D gene: TRBD1; J gene: TRBJ2-2
CDR3 DNA: TGTGCCAGCATTAGCTGGTCCGGGGAGCTGTTTTTT; CDR3 protein: CASISWSGELFF; V gene: TRBV27; clone size: -; CDR3 length: 12; D gene: -; J gene: TRBJ2-2
CDR3 DNA: TGTGCCACCTGGGGAGGGGATACGCAGTATTTT; CDR3 protein: CATWGGDTQYF; V gene: TRBV27; clone size: -; CDR3 length: 11; D gene: TRBD2; J gene: TRBJ2-3
CDR3 DNA: TGTGCCAGTAGTCCCCGGGGTCCGGGCGGCTACACCTTC; CDR3 protein: CASSPRGPGGYTF; V gene: TRBV19; clone size: -; CDR3 length: 13; D gene: -; J gene: TRBJ1-2
CDR3 DNA: TGTGCCAGCTCACCACCGCTCGGTCCGACAGATACGCAGTATTTT; CDR3 protein: CASSPPLGPTDTQYF; V gene: TRBV18; clone size: once; CDR3 length: 15; D gene: -; J gene: TRBJ2-3
CDR3 DNA: TGTGCCAGCACCGCCGCTAGCAATGAGCAGTTCTTC; CDR3 protein: CASTAASNEQFF; V gene: TRBV27; clone size: -; CDR3 length: 12; D gene: -; J gene: TRBJ2-1
CDR3 DNA: TGTGCCAGTAGTGGACAGGGATGGAACGAGCAGTACTTC; CDR3 protein: CASSGQGWNEQYF; V gene: TRBV19; clone size: -; CDR3 length: 13; D gene: TRBD1; J gene: TRBJ2-7
CDR3 DNA: TGTGCCAGCTCAGCGGAGGAAAGCGGGTTTGGGGCTAGCACAGATACGCAGTATTTT; CDR3 protein: CASSAEESGFGASTDTQYF; V gene: TRBV18; clone size: -; CDR3 length: 19; D gene: -; J gene: TRBJ2-3
CDR3 DNA: TGTGCCAGCAGTTTCCCTAGCGGGAGGGGTGAGACCCAGTACTTC; CDR3 protein: CASSFPSGRGETQYF; V gene: TRBV28; clone size: -; CDR3 length: 15; D gene: TRBD2; J gene: TRBJ2-5
CDR3 DNA: TGTGCCAGCAGTTTACACAGCTCCTACGAGCAGTACTTC; CDR3 protein: CASSLHSSYEQYF; V gene: TRBV28; clone size: -; CDR3 length: 13; D gene: -; J gene: TRBJ2-7
CDR3 DNA: TGTGCCAGCAGCCCCGGGACAGGGATATCAGATACGCAGTATTTT; CDR3 protein: CASSPGTGISDTQYF; V gene: TRBV7-9; clone size: -; CDR3 length: 15; D gene: TRBD1; J gene: TRBJ2-3
CDR3 DNA: TGTGCCAGCAGTGGCAGAGTCAGCTCTGGGGCCAACGTCCTGACTTTC; CDR3 protein: CASSGRVSSGANVLTF; V gene: TRBV2; clone size: -; CDR3 length: 16; D gene: -; J gene: TRBJ2-6
CDR3 DNA: TGCGCCAGCAGCTTGGGGAACCTAGCGGGGTACAATGAGCAGTTCTTC; CDR3 protein: CASSLGNLAGYNEQFF; V gene: TRBV5-1; clone size: -; CDR3 length: 16; D gene: TRBD2; J gene: TRBJ2-1
CDR3 DNA: TGCGCCAGCAGTCTTCGGGGTACCTACGAGCAGTACTTC; CDR3 protein: CASSLRGTYEQYF; V gene: TRBV4-1; clone size: -; CDR3 length: 13; D gene: -; J gene: TRBJ2-7
CDR3 DNA: TGTGCCAGCAGCCCGGGACAGGGCCCCTACGAGCAGTACTTC; CDR3 protein: CASSPGQGPYEQYF; V gene: TRBV11-1; clone size: -; CDR3 length: 14; D gene: TRBD1; J gene: TRBJ2-7
CDR3 DNA: TGTGCCAGCAGTCACCGGGACAGGGTCGACGAGCAGTACTTC; CDR3 protein: CASSHRDRVDEQYF; V gene: TRBV27; clone size: -; CDR3 length: 14; D gene: TRBD1; J gene: TRBJ2-7
CDR3 DNA: TGTGCCAGCAGCTTAGACGCGACCCGCTACAATGAGCAGTTCTTC; CDR3 protein: CASSLDATRYNEQFF; V gene: TRBV7-3; clone size: -; CDR3 length: 15; D gene: -; J gene: TRBJ2-1
CDR3 DNA: TGTGCCAGCAGCTTTAATCCCAGCAGCTCCTACAATGAGCAGTTCTTC; CDR3 protein: CASSFNPSSSYNEQFF; V gene: TRBV7-9; clone size: -; CDR3 length: 16; D gene: -; J gene: TRBJ2-1
CDR3 DNA: TGTGCCAGCAGTTTATGGGGGAACACCGGGGAGCTGTTTTTT; CDR3 protein: CASSLWGNTGELFF; V gene: TRBV27; clone size: -; CDR3 length: 14; D gene: -; J gene: TRBJ2-2
CDR3 DNA: TGTGCCAGCAGCCTGTTCGGGCGGCTCAGCTCCTACGAGCAGTACTTC; CDR3 protein: CASSLFGRLSSYEQYF; V gene: TRBV11-2; clone size: -; CDR3 length: 16; D gene: -; J gene: TRBJ2-7
CDR3 DNA: TGCGCCAACCTTGATCCGGACAGGCACAACTATGGCTACACCTTC; CDR3 protein: CANLDPDRHNYGYTF; V gene: TRBV10-1; clone size: -; CDR3 length: 15; D gene: TRBD1; J gene: TRBJ1-2
CDR3 DNA: TGTGCCAGCAGTTTATTCGCAGATAACTATGGCTACACCTTC; CDR3 protein: CASSLFADNYGYTF; V gene: TRBV28; clone size: -; CDR3 length: 14; D gene: -; J gene: TRBJ1-2
CDR3 DNA: TGTGCCAGCAGCTCCGGGGGTGAAAAACTGTTTTTT; CDR3 protein: CASSSGGEKLFF; V gene: TRBV7-9; clone size: -; CDR3 length: 12; D gene: -; J gene: TRBJ1-4
CDR3 DNA: TGTGCCTGGAGTCACATGGACACTGAAGCTTTCTTT; CDR3 protein: CAWSHMDTEAFF; V gene: TRBV30; clone size: few; CDR3 length: 12; D gene: -; J gene: TRBJ1-1
CDR3 DNA: TGTGCCAGCAGTTCCGGGACTAGCGGGAGACATGAGCAGTTCTTC; CDR3 protein: CASSSGTSGRHEQFF; V gene: TRBV27; clone size: -; CDR3 length: 15; D gene: TRBD2; J gene: TRBJ2-1
CDR3 DNA: TGTGCCAGCAGCTCCGTGAACCCCTACGAGCAGTACTTC; CDR3 protein: CASSSVNPYEQYF; V gene: TRBV11-2; clone size: -; CDR3 length: 13; D gene: -; J gene: TRBJ2-7
CDR3 DNA: TGTGCCAGCAGCATCAACGACAGGGGCTTGACCTACGAGCAGTACTTC; CDR3 protein: CASSINDRGLTYEQYF; V gene: TRBV5-6; clone size: -; CDR3 length: 16; D gene: TRBD1; J gene: TRBJ2-7
CDR3 DNA: TGTGCCAGCAGCCTTTTTCGACCTGGCGGGGGGACCTACGAGCAGTACTTC; CDR3 protein: CASSLFRPGGGTYEQYF; V gene: TRBV27; clone size: -; CDR3 length: 17; D gene: TRBD2; J gene: TRBJ2-7
CDR3 DNA: TGTGCCAGCAGTTTATCGCTTGGCAGCACAGATACGCAGTATTTT; CDR3 protein: CASSLSLGSTDTQYF; V gene: TRBV28; clone size: -; CDR3 length: 15; D gene: -; J gene: TRBJ2-3
CDR3 DNA: TGTGCCAGCAGTTTCGACAGGGGCTCCTACGAGCAGTACTTC; CDR3 protein: CASSFDRGSYEQYF; V gene: TRBV28; clone size: -; CDR3 length: 14; D gene: TRBD1; J gene: TRBJ2-7
CDR3 DNA: TGTGCCAGATACACATATCTAGCCAAAAACATTCAGTACTTC; CDR3 protein: CARYTYLAKNIQYF; V gene: TRBV18; clone size: -; CDR3 length: 14; D gene: -; J gene: TRBJ2-4
CDR3 DNA: TGTGCCAGCAGTGAGGTGGCAGGTGGACCCTACGAGCAGTACTTC; CDR3 protein: CASSEVAGGPYEQYF; V gene: TRBV6-1; clone size: -; CDR3 length: 15; D gene: -; J gene: TRBJ2-7
CDR3 DNA: TGTGCCAGCAGCTTATGGGGGCTGAACACCGGGGAGCTGTTTTTT; CDR3 protein: CASSLWGLNTGELFF; V gene: TRBV7-9; clone size: -; CDR3 length: 15; D gene: -; J gene: TRBJ2-2
CDR3 DNA: TGTGCCAGCAGCCCGTCGGGACAGTTAGCTAACTATGGCTACACCTTC; CDR3 protein: CASSPSGQLANYGYTF; V gene: TRBV7-9; clone size: -; CDR3 length: 16; D gene: TRBD1; J gene: TRBJ1-2
CDR3 DNA: TGTGCCAGTCTCGGCCGGGTTGGCGGCTACACCTTC; CDR3 protein: CASLGRVGGYTF; V gene: TRBV19; clone size: -; CDR3 length: 12; D gene: -; J gene: TRBJ1-2
CDR3 DNA: TGTGCCAGCAGCCGACTACTAGCGGGAGTTCTTACGAACACCGGGGAGCTGTTTTTT; CDR3 protein: CASSRLLAGVLTNTGELFF; V gene: TRBV7-6; clone size: -; CDR3 length: 19; D gene: TRBD2; J gene: TRBJ2-2
CDR3 DNA: TGTGCCAGCAGCCCCCTTCGCCGGACTAGCGGCAGCACAGATACGCAGTATTTT; CDR3 protein: CASSPLRRTSGSTDTQYF; V gene: TRBV9; clone size: -; CDR3 length: 18; D gene: TRBD2; J gene: TRBJ2-3
CDR3 DNA: TGTGCCAGCAGCTTAGTCTGGGCAGGCACTGAAGCTTTCTTT; CDR3 protein: CASSLVWAGTEAFF; V gene: TRBV7-8; clone size: -; CDR3 length: 14; D gene: -; J gene: TRBJ1-1
CDR3 DNA: TGTGCCAGCAGCCCCTGGGACGGACCTACGAAGCAGTACTTC; CDR3 protein: CASSPWDGPTKQYF; V gene: TRBV9; clone size: -; CDR3 length: 14; D gene: -; J gene: TRBJ2-7
CDR3 DNA: TGTGCCTGGAGTGACAGGGGAAGTGGCTACACCTTC; CDR3 protein: CAWSDRGSGYTF; V gene: TRBV30; clone size: -; CDR3 length: 12; D gene: TRBD1; J gene: TRBJ1-2
CDR3 DNA: TGCAGCGTCCTACTGATCCAAGCGGGCTATGGCTACACCTTC; CDR3 protein: CSVLLIQAGYGYTF; V gene: TRBV29-1; clone size: -; CDR3 length: 14; D gene: -; J gene: TRBJ1-2
CDR3 DNA: TGTGCCAGCAGTTTAGACGCCGAAAGCTCCTACGAGCAGTACTTC; CDR3 protein: CASSLDAESSYEQYF; V gene: TRBV27; clone size: -; CDR3 length: 15; D gene: -; J gene: TRBJ2-7
CDR3 DNA: TGTGCCAGCAGCTTTTCACCCATGGAGACCCAGTACTTC; CDR3 protein: CASSFSPMETQYF; V gene: TRBV11-2; clone size: -; CDR3 length: 13; D gene: -; J gene: TRBJ2-5